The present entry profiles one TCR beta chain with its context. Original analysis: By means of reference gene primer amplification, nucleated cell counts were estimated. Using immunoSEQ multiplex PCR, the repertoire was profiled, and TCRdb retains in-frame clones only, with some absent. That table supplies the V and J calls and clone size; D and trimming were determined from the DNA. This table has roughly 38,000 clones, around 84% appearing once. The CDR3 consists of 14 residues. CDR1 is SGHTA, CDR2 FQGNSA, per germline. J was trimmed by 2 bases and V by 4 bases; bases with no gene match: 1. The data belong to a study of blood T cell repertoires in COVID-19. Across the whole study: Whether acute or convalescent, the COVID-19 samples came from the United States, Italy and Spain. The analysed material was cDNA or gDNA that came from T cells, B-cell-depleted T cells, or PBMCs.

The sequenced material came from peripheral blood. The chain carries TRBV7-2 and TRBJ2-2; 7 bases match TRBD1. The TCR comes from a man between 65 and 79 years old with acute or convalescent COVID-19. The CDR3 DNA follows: TGTGCCAGCAGCTGGGACAGAAACACCGGGGAGCTGTTTTTT. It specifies CASSWDRNTGELFF.